This T cell receptor beta chain was recovered during a study of CD8 T cells in ankylosing spondylitis. Study-level results: In ankylosing spondylitis blood, a motif of seven or eight highly homologous TCR beta variants appeared characteristic.

Quantitative barcoded 5'-RACE was used to prepare TCR beta libraries. TCRdb reprocessed the 5' RACE reads via MiXCR and lists one record per CDR3 protein. This table has approximately 92,000 distinct CDR3 sequences, roughly 9.6% appearing once. The ends were cut back, 3 bases at V and 6 bases at J, with 23 bases in the middle. This CDR3 has 16 amino acids. The germline V gene encodes CDR1 DFQATT and CDR2 SNEGSKA (reference sequence). The table lists this clonotype with many counts. Its target is not known. The TCR sequence derives from a male donor with ankylosing spondylitis or in good health (not recorded which). The J gene is TRBJ2-5, the V gene TRBV20-1; the D is unclear. The specimen was blood, either unsorted or a sorted T cell fraction (not recorded which). CDR3 region: CSASQAGRYREQTQYF. The CDR3 DNA is TGCAGTGCTAGTCAAGCTGGGCGGTACCGTGAACAGACCCAGTACTTC.